This T cell receptor beta chain was found in a study of tumor and adjacent non-tumor tissue in lung cancer. Study information: Patients comprised 12 adenocarcinoma, 2 squamous cell carcinoma and 1 small cell lung cancer. Stage I to III disease affected 9 to 10 men and roughly five women aged roughly 30 to 80. About 4.17 million productive TCRbeta reads were obtained per sample on average.

RNA was extracted from bulk tissue without any cell sorting. More than 3 cm separated this lung sample from the edge of the tumor. Whole-study results and caveats: In normal lung, the top 100 clones were significantly more dominant than in tumor.

A word on this clonotype: The antigen remains undetermined. The junction and the germline gene differ at one end; a read error may be behind it.

Three rounds of nested PCR, following a modified ARM-PCR protocol, produced the TCRbeta library. TCRdb recomputed calls from the multiplex PCR reads with MiXCR, one row per CDR3 protein. The profile shows around 74,000 distinct CDR3 sequences, 65% to 75% of them singletons. The clonotype originates from a woman between 50 and 59 years old with non-small cell lung cancer. The sample was distant non-tumor lung tissue.

CDR3 region: CATSLLVNQLQHF. In nucleotides, the CDR3 is TGTGCCACCAGTTTACTTGTCAATCAGCTCCAACATTTT. The J gene is TRBJ1-5, the V gene TRBV6-2 or TRBV6-3; D is unresolved. Germline CDR1 and CDR2: MNHEY and SVGEGT. This CDR3 has 13 residues.